This entry is about one T cell receptor beta chain. As originally analysed: It was from reference gene primer amplification that nucleated cell counts were estimated. TCRdb's table, derived via immunoSEQ multiplex PCR, lists solely in-frame clones and lacks some. V, J and clone size were drawn from that table, and D and trimming were deduced from the DNA. Of around 130,000 clones listed, roughly 89% are singletons. The data stem from a study of blood T cell repertoires in COVID-19. The overall study: From the United States, Italy and Spain came samples of acute and convalescent COVID-19. T cells, B-cell-depleted T cells, or PBMCs provided the cDNA or gDNA that served as material.

This CDR3 comprises 14 residues. Looked up from germline, CDR1 is GTSNPN and CDR2 is SVGIG (reference sequence). The chain links TRBV30 to TRBJ1-1, with D hard to call. Sample: peripheral blood. The sequence was collected from a woman aged 45-65 years with acute or convalescent COVID-19. DNA of the CDR3: TGTGCTTCGGTCGGGCGGTCGAGGGTTACTGAAGCTTTCTTT. This gives the protein CASVGRSRVTEAFF.